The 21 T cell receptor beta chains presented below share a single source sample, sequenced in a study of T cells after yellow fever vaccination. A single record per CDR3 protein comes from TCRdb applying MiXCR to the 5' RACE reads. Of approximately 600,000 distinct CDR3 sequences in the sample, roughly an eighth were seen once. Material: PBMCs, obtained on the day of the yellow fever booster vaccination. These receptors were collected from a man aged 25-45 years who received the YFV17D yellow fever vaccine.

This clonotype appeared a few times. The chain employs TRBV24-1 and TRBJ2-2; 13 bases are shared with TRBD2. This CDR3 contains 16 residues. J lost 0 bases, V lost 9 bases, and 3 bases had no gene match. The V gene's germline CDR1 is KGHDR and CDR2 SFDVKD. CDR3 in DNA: TGTGCCACCGAGACTAGCGGGAGGACGAACACCGGGGAGCTGTTTTTT. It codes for CATETSGRTNTGELFF.

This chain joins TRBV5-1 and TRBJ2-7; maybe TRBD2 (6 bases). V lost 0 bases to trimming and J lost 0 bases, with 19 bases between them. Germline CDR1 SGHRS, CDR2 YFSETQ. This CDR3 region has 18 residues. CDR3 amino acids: CASSLASPLAGFSYEQYF. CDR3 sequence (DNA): TGCGCCAGCAGCTTGGCTTCTCCTCTGGCGGGATTCTCCTACGAGCAGTACTTC.

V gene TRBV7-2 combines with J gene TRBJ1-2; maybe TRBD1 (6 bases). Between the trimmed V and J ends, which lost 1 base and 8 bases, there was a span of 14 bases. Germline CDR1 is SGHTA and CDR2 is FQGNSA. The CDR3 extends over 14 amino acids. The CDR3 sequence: CASSLVVTGGGYTF. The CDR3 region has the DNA TGTGCCAGCAGCTTAGTGGTGACAGGCGGCGGCTACACCTTC.

The DNA of the CDR3 is TGTGCCATCAGCACGATTTTACTGGCGGGAGGGCAGTACGAGCAGTACTTC. This sequence encodes CAISTILLAGGQYEQYF. The chain recombines TRBV12-3 or TRBV12-4 with TRBJ2-7; TRBD2 matches 9 bases. CDR3 length: 17 amino acids. With V trimmed by 10 bases and J by 4 bases, 20 bases remained unmatched.

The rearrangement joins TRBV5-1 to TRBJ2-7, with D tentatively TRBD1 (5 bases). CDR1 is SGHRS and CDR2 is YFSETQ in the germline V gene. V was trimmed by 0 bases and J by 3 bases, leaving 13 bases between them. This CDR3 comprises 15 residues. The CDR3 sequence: CASSLGQSQNYEQYF. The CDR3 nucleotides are TGCGCCAGCAGCTTGGGACAGTCTCAAAACTACGAGCAGTACTTC.

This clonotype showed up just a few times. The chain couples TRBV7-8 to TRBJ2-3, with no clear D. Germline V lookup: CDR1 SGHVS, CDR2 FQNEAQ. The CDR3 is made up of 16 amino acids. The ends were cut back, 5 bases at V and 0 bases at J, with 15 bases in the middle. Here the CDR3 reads CASSPYEQTSTDTQYF. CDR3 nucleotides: TGTGCCAGCAGCCCCTACGAGCAAACGAGCACAGATACGCAGTATTTT.

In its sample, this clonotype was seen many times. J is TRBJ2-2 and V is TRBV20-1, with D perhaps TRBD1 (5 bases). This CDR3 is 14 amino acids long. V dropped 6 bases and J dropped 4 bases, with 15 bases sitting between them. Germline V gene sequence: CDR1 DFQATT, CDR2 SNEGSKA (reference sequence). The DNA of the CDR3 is TGCAGTGCCATTGATCAGGGCCGCACCGGGGAGCTGTTTTTT. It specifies CSAIDQGRTGELFF.

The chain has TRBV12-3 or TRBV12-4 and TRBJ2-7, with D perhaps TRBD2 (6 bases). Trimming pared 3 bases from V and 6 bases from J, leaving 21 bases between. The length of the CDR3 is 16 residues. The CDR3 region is CASSFFIGTLGGEQYF. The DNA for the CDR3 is TGTGCCAGCAGTTTCTTTATCGGGACCTTGGGGGGCGAGCAGTACTTC.

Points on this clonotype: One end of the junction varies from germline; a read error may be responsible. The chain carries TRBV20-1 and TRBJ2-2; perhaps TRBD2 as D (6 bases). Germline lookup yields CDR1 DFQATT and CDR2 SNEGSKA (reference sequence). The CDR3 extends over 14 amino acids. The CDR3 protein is CSARVLATTWELFF. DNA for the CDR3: TGCAGTGCTAGGGTCCTAGCGACCACCTGGGAGCTGTTTTTT.

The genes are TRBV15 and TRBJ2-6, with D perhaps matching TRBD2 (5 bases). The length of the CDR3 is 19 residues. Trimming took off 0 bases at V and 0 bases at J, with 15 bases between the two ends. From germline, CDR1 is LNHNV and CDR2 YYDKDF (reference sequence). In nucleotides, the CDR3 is TGTGCCACCAGCAGAGATCAGCGGAACGCTATCTCTGGGGCCAACGTCCTGACTTTC. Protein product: CATSRDQRNAISGANVLTF.

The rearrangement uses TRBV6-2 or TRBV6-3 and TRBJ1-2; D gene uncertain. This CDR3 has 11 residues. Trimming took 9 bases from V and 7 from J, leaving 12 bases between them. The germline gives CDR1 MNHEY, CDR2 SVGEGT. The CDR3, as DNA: TGTGCCAGTTGGACTATTGCTGGCTACACCTTC. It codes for CASWTIAGYTF.

The CDR3 region is CSASHTDTQYF. The DNA of the CDR3 is TGCAGTGCTAGCCACACAGATACGCAGTATTTT. This chain joins TRBV20-1 and TRBJ2-3; D ambiguous. The CDR3 totals 11 residues. CDR1 and CDR2 (germline): DFQATT, SNEGSKA (reference sequence). V lost 3 bases, J lost 2 bases, and 3 bases lay in between.

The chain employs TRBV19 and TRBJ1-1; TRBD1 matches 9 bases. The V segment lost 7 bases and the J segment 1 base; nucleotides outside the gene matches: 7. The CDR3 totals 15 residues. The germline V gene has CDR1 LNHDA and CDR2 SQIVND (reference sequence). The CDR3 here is CASTPYRGPNTEAFF. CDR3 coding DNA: TGTGCCAGTACCCCATACAGGGGGCCGAACACTGAAGCTTTCTTT.

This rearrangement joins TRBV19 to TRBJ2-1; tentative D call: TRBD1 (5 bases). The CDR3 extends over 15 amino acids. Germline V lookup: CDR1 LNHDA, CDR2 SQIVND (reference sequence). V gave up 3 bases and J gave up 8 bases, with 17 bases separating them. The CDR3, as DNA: TGTGCCAGTAGTATTTTTCAGGGCATAGGCGATGAGCAGTTCTTC. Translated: CASSIFQGIGDEQFF.

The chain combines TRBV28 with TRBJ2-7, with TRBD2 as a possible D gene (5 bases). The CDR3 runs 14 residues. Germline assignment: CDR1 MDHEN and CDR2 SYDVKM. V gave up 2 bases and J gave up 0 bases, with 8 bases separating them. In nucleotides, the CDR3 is TGTGCCAGCAGTTTACAGGACTCCTCCTACGAGCAGTACTTC. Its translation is CASSLQDSSYEQYF.

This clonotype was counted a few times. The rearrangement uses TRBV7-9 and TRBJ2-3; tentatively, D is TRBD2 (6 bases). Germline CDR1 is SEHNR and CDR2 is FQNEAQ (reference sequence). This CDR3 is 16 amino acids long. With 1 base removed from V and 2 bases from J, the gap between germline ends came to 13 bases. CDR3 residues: CASSLGASAYTDTQYF. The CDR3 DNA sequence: TGTGCCAGCAGCTTAGGGGCTAGCGCCTACACAGATACGCAGTATTTT.

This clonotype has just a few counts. The CDR3 loop is CSALSTGLSEQYF. The CDR3 DNA sequence: TGCAGTGCACTCAGCACGGGACTTAGCGAGCAGTACTTC. This rearrangement joins TRBV20-1 to TRBJ2-7; D is perhaps TRBD2 (6 bases). Germline-derived CDR1 and CDR2 are DFQATT and SNEGSKA (reference sequence). Trimming pared 6 bases from V and 6 bases from J, leaving 18 bases between. This CDR3 has 13 residues.

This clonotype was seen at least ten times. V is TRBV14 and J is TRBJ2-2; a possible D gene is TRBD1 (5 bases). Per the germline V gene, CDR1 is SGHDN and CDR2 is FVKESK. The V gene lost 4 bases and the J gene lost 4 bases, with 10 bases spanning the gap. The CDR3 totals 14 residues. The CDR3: CASSRQGRTGELFF. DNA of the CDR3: TGTGCCAGCAGCCGTCAGGGTCGCACCGGGGAGCTGTTTTTT.

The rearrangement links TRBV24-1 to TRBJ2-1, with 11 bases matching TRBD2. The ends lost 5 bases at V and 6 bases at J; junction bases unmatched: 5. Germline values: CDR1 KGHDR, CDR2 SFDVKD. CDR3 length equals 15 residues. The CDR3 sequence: CATSGLAGGTNEQFF. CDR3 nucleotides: TGTGCCACCAGTGGCCTAGCGGGAGGAACCAATGAGCAGTTCTTC.

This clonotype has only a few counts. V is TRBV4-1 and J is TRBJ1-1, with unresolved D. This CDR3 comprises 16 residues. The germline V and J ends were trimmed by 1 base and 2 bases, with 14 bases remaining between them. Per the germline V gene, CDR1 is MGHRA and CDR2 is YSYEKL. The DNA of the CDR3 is TGCGCCAGCAGCCAAGCCCGGGGAGTAGGTAACACTGAAGCTTTCTTT. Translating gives CASSQARGVGNTEAFF.

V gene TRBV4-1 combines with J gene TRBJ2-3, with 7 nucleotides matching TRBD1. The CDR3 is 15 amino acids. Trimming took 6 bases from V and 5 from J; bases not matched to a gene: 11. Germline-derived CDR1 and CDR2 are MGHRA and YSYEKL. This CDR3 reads CASRQQGLARDTQYF. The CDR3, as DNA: TGCGCCAGCAGACAACAGGGGCTGGCACGAGATACGCAGTATTTT.